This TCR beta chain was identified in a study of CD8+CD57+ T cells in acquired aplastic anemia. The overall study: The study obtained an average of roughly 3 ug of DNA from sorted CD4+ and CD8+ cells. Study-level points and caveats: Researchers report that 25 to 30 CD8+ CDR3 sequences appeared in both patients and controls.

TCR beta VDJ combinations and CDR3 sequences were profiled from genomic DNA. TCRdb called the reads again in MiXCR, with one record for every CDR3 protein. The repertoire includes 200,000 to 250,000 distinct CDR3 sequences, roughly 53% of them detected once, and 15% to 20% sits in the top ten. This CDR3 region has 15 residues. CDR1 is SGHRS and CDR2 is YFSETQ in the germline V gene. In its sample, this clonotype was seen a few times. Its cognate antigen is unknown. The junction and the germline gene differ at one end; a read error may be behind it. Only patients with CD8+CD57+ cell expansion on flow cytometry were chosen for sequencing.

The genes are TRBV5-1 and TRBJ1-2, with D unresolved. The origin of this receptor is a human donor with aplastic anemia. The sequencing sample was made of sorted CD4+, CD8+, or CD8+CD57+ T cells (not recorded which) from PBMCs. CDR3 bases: TGCGCCAGCAGCTTGGTCGGGGTAGGAGACTATGGCTGCACCTTC. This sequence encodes CASSLVGVGDYGCTF. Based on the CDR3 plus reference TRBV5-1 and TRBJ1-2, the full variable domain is KAGVTQTPRYLIKTRGQQVTLSCSPISGHRSVSWYQQTPGQGLQFLFEYFSETQRNKGNFPGRFSGRQFSNSRSEMNVSTLELGDSALYLCASSLVGVGDYGCTFGSGTRLTVV.